A selection of T cell receptor beta chains follows, all from one sample in a study of blood T cell repertoires in COVID-19. The data were produced by immunoSEQ multiplex PCR, yet TCRdb's version contains in-frame clones alone and is incomplete. Of more than 250,000 clones listed, 86% are singletons. The sample consisted of peripheral blood. These receptors originate from a woman in her fifties or sixties with acute or convalescent COVID-19. The CDR3 runs from the conserved cysteine through the conserved F or W.

>TRBV7-3|TRBJ2-5
CASSPAGAGVPETQYF
>TRBV10-3|TRBJ2-1
CAISDSGPGKGSRMGSYNEQFF
>TRBV5-1|TRBJ2-7
CASSRDSGRIYEQYF
>TRBV15|TRBJ1-2
CATSRPDRNYGYTF
>TRBV28|TRBJ2-4
CASSLWGLLAKNIQYF
>TRBV14|TRBJ2-7
CASSHLDMDYEQYF
>TRBV28|TRBJ2-2
CASSLGGNTGELFF
>TRBV2|TRBJ1-1
CASSVYRNTEAFF
>TRBV7-3|TRBJ1-6
CASSRDRDNSPLHF
>TRBV6-5|TRBJ2-7
CASRWTSGYEQYF
>TRBV24-1|TRBJ2-1
CATIDGLAGAGEQFF
>TRBV29-1|TRBJ1-6
CSIKVTLNSPLHF
>TRBV6-4|TRBJ1-2
CASSVSPTDRGYGYTF
>TRBV19|TRBJ1-5
CASSWTTGQNQPQHF
>TRBV4-3|TRBJ2-1
CASSQGREGREQFF
>TRBV7-9|TRBJ1-4
CASSEGQGNEKLFF
>TRBV6-2/TRBV6-3|TRBJ1-1
CASSYSLAIEAFF
>TRBV9|TRBJ2-6
CASSVGQGAAGANVLTF
>TRBV11-1|TRBJ2-5
CASSSRPAGEETQYF
>TRBV5-1|TRBJ1-2
CASSTRQGANYGYTF
>TRBV28|TRBJ1-4
CASQRRDRDNEKLFF
>TRBV28|TRBJ1-2
CASSFFSGANYGYTF
>TRBV29-1|TRBJ2-7
CSVKPGTGGLYEQYF
>TRBV24-1|TRBJ2-5
CATSDGTSWGNRETQYF
>TRBV7-2|TRBJ2-7
CASSIRQASYEQYF
>TRBV27|TRBJ1-2
CASSLSDGGIYGYTF
>TRBV15|TRBJ2-2
CATSRDRTNTGELFF
>TRBV19|TRBJ2-7
CASSMPRGQGGSYEQYF
>TRBV28|TRBJ2-3
CASIGGADTQYF
>TRBV9|TRBJ2-3
CASSPGLATLDTQYF
>TRBV10-3|TRBJ1-1
CAISESRNTEAFF
>TRBV7-7|TRBJ2-7
CASSGIGLAGNYEQYF
>TRBV24-1|TRBJ2-1
CATSDLPGQGPNNEQFF
>TRBV5-4|TRBJ2-2
CASSLWGGTGELFF
>TRBV4-1|TRBJ2-1
CASSQDDRGLYNEQFF
>TRBV24-1|TRBJ2-3
CATSDLPTSASTDTQYF
>TRBV4-3|TRBJ2-2
CASSQDRPSRYTGELFF
>TRBV21-1|TRBJ2-1
CASLLPGLGLADVAYNEQFF